These 5 T cell receptor beta chains originate from one sample sequenced in a study of technical replicates of blood from a handful of donors. Produced via immunoSEQ multiplex PCR; TCRdb's table is partial and in-frame only. The repertoire holds approximately 79,000 clones, with around 93% as singletons. Sequencing was done on a sample of T cells isolated from PBMCs. The receptors originated from a human donor in good health.

This rearrangement joins TRBV7-3 to TRBJ2-7; 8 bases align to TRBD2. CDR1 SGHTA and CDR2 FQGTGA come from the germline V gene. J lost 0 bases, V lost 2 bases, and 3 bases had no gene match. The CDR3 is 15 amino acids. The CDR3 here is CASSLRAGDSYEQYF. In DNA form, the CDR3 reads TGTGCCAGCAGCTTACGAGCGGGGGACTCCTACGAGCAGTACTTC.

The chain joins TRBV5-6 to TRBJ1-4, with D perhaps matching TRBD1 (5 bases). Germline CDR1 and CDR2: SGHDT and YYEEEE. Between the trimmed V and J ends, which lost 0 bases and 3 bases, there was a span of 21 bases. The CDR3 extends over 19 amino acids. The CDR3 DNA is TGTGCCAGCAGCTTGGGGGGGGTTAGGAAGAAGAGGGCTAATGAAAAACTGTTTTTT. Translation gives CASSLGGVRKKRANEKLFF.

The chain joins TRBV5-1 to TRBJ2-7, with 11 bases lining up with TRBD2. The V gene's germline CDR1 is SGHRS and CDR2 YFSETQ. The CDR3 loop spans 16 amino acids. The junction had 6 bases not matched to a gene; V was cut back by 0 bases and J by 4 bases. This CDR3 is CASSLEGSGRVYEQYF. Written as DNA, the CDR3 is TGCGCCAGCAGCTTGGAAGGTAGCGGGAGGGTTTACGAGCAGTACTTC.

The CDR3 here is CATGTSGGPGEETQYF. CDR3 sequence (DNA): TGTGCCACCGGGACTAGCGGGGGTCCGGGGGAAGAGACCCAGTACTTC. The chain combines TRBV10-3 with TRBJ2-5; 14 bases are a match to TRBD2. Germline V gives CDR1 ENHRY, CDR2 SYGVKD. The junction had 10 bases not matched to a gene; V was cut back by 10 bases and J by 3 bases. The CDR3 is 16 amino acids.

The V and J genes are TRBV5-4 and TRBJ2-3; D gene ambiguous. This CDR3 has 13 amino acids. The V end lost 2 bases, the J end lost 2 bases, and 6 bases lay between the germline ends. Germline V CDR1 and CDR2: SGHNT, YYREEE (reference sequence). The CDR3 reads CASSLQNTDTQYF. The CDR3 bases are TGTGCCAGCAGCTTACAAAACACAGATACGCAGTATTTT.